This entry is about one TCR beta chain. There is no known antigen for this receptor. No clone much larger than this one lies a single base away; base qualities are absent. The sample comes from a study of cytomegalovirus exposure and HLA in healthy donors (TCRdb year 2017). With regard to the full study: An earlier analysis of approximately 640 of the donors reported about 290 Gb of sequence data and around 120 million unique TCR beta sequences from roughly 180 million T cells. To study patterns of TCR occurrence, a later analysis re-analyzed previously published TCR beta repertoires from under 750 donors and added high-resolution HLA genotyping. Rather than using new phenotypic data, the later analysis identified candidate immune exposures from TCR beta sequences and from how often those sequences occurred across donors. The study was designed to test whether signatures of past pathogen exposure could be identified by cataloging public T cell receptors. The genetic ancestry cluster associated with self-reported Caucasian donors included 81% of the roughly 410 genotyped donors. To decide whether each TCR beta V gene segment behaved as functional or pseudogenic, an earlier analysis of some 540 of the donors relied on high-throughput TCR beta sequencing. Across approximately 400 genotyped donors of the cohort, an average of roughly 230,000 unique TCR beta nucleotide sequences per donor were sequenced, and around 20% of those sequences were non-productive. All discovery cohort repertoires had been generated on a single sequencing platform. Donor age, sex, ethnicity and CMV serostatus were compiled alongside the repertoire data. Class I and class II HLA loci were covered by the typing at four-digit resolution. The study combined high-throughput TCR immunosequencing, statistical association of individual TCRs with disease status, and machine learning to predict cytomegalovirus infection status. Besides the first cohort of under 700 subjects, a separate validation cohort made up of 120 different subjects was used. The study used immunosequencing to profile the T cell repertoires of under 700 subjects and linked those repertoires to cytomegalovirus serostatus. Typing coverage varied by locus: roughly 629-640 donors for A, B, C, DRB1 and DQB1; some 520 for DQA1; over 600 for DPA1; 400 to 480 for DPB1. Because of strong linkage in the cohort, roughly five DR-DQ haplotypes were treated as single units for association and clustering. Roughly 300 gigabases of sequencing data and approximately 85 million unique TCR sequences were included in an early release covering around 600 HLA-typed donors. In a later genetic analysis, genome-wide SNP genotypes for about three fifths of the 666 donors were used, and that subset was treated as a discovery cohort.

The cohort comprised 670 or so healthy bone marrow donors. At the time of sampling, all cohort members were nominally healthy, though unrecorded immune exposures were likely present. The donor tested CMV seronegative, placing the donor among the 300 to 450 seronegative members of the cohort. Every donor gave a peripheral blood sample, and the peripheral blood mononuclear cells from that sample were used for TCR beta sequencing. Genomic DNA extraction from the blood cell samples was performed with the Qiagen DNeasy Blood Extraction Kit. The library was obtained by the immunoSEQ multiplex PCR assay. For the multiplex PCR, a mixture combining 60 forward primers for TCR Vbeta segments and 13 reverse primers for TCR Jbeta segments was used. The CDR3 region of rearranged TCR beta genes was amplified from genomic DNA by a multiplex PCR assay. The Illumina HiSeq System was used to sequence the amplified TCR beta libraries as 87-base-pair reads. The paper's data handling went like this. Across the roughly 640 repertoires, a later analysis counted tens of millions of unique TCR beta chains, 8.5 million to 12 million of which were shared by at least two donors. Raw reads were error-corrected and collapsed into unique sequences with a nearest-neighbor algorithm that merged closely related sequences to remove PCR and sequencing errors. V, D and J gene segments were assigned by aligning CDR3 sequences to IMGT reference sequences. For a sequence to be retained, a match of at least six nucleotides was required to both a V gene segment and a J gene segment. A rearrangement was called productive if the CDR3 had no stop codons and remained in frame with V and J, and every other rearrangement was called non-productive. Following IMGT convention, CDR3 was defined as the stretch from the second conserved V-encoded cysteine up to the conserved J-encoded phenylalanine. In an earlier analysis of roughly 580 of the donors, sequences lacking an unambiguous match to a single V gene segment were excluded. An earlier analysis of 587 of the donors called V segments functional above 56.7% productive rearrangements and segregating when the between-donor standard deviation exceeded 5%. To diagnose cytomegalovirus status from the catalog of TCR beta chain sequences, a statistical classification framework was built. A later analysis assigned V and J genes by comparing TCR nucleotide sequences with IMGT/GENE-DB human TR gene sequences. A later analysis assigned CDR3 sequences and most-parsimonious VDJ recombination scenarios with the TCRdist pipeline. In a later analysis, each TCR beta chain was defined by its CDR3 amino acid sequence together with its V-gene family, and reads without a unique V-gene family were excluded. A later analysis removed 592 highly shared, low-generation-probability nucleotide sequences to deal with suspected cross-contamination and a sequencing artifact. A later analysis calculated a clonal expansion index for each public chain from normalized within-repertoire ranks of inferred template counts. In a later analysis, generation probabilities were computed using a VDJ recombination model fitted to out-of-frame rearrangements, and the results were checked against IGoR. In a later analysis, TCR-TCR, TCR-HLA and TCR-CMV co-occurrence was scored with hypergeometric tests, and a repertoire-size bias correction was applied to TCR pairs. To estimate false discovery rates, a later analysis permuted the HLA or CMV assignments 20 times. A later analysis grouped co-occurring TCRs with DBSCAN, adding TCRdist sequence similarity when clustering within HLA-allele-positive subsets. Repertoires with fewer than 30,000 or more than 120,000 public chains, plus five repertoires with anomalous nucleotide sharing, were excluded from co-occurrence clustering. TCRdb retrieved this table from immuneACCESS and kept in-frame rearrangements only. Not all clones are present; in checked studies, unresolved V genes account for under half, and no reason is known for the remainder. Clone size and V and J calls were adopted from that table, with D and trimming inferred from the DNA. This sample lists 200,000 or so clones; 76% were detected once. Roughly 0.62% of the sample belongs to the ten largest clones.

Beyond this particular receptor, the publication reports: A cluster of highly shared sequence variants was judged likely to represent a technical artifact of the sequencing pipeline. Immune exposure information for the cohort was limited to CMV serostatus. At a false discovery rate of 0.05, a later analysis linked roughly 17,000 TCR beta sequences to specific HLA alleles. Most TCR sequences were observed very rarely across donors, whereas some public TCRs were present in many individuals. Cytomegalovirus status was reported to be diagnosed by the classifier with high specificity and sensitivity in both the original and validation cohorts. A later analysis reported that several top co-occurrence clusters appeared linked to parvovirus B19, influenza, CMV and Epstein-Barr virus. Compared with the approximately 670-donor mean, donors in an Asian-associated ancestry cluster had fewer N-insertions in productive TCRs, according to a later genetic analysis. A further reported finding was that TCR beta sequences accurately predicted the HLA-A and HLA-B alleles for most subjects in the first cohort. V-gene and J-gene trimming of TCR beta chains was associated with a missense DCLRE1C variant in a later genetic analysis, and the association was replicated in an independent cohort. Because counts were too low, 15 to 20 rarely observed V segments, including chromosome 9 orphons, were left out of the earlier analysis of some 640 of the donors. The cohort was sequenced for TCR beta chains only, and without alpha or paired-chain data the features that could be detected were limited. In a later analysis, the rate of TCR association differed among HLA loci, with DRB1 alleles having the most associated TCRs and HLA-C alleles having the fewest. Linkage disequilibrium might explain the correlated functional status among segregating V segments, but an unknown experimental factor could not be excluded. A later analysis found that most CMV-associated TCR beta chains appeared HLA-restricted, with HLA associations seemingly driven largely by CMV exposure. The study gave a list of around 170 TCR beta chains associated with cytomegalovirus. Assigning TCR associations to individual alleles was difficult when HLA alleles, especially DR and DQ, strongly co-occurred. Because HLA typing was missing for some donors at each locus, association tests included only the typed subset. Three of the identified cytomegalovirus-associated TCR beta chains were confirmed in vitro to be specific for cytomegalovirus antigens. Roughly uniform sequencing depth across donors was assumed in presence/absence analyses, although this assumption may not hold. Compared with equally common non-associated chains, HLA-associated TCR beta chains in a later analysis were more clonally expanded and had lower generation probabilities. In an earlier analysis of 450 to 750 of the donors, most TCR beta V segments appeared in productive rearrangements about 90% or about 30% of the time, broadly matching IMGT annotations. The authors suggested that the approach could potentially be generalized to other disease states and immunological phenotypes.

Sequenced input: PBMCs. The sequence came from a man in his late teens or twenties in good health and CMV-seronegative.

The nucleotide sequence reads as follows: TGTGCCAGCAGTTTATCGACCCCCGCCAGGGGGCATAACTATGGCTACACCTTC. This sequence encodes CASSLSTPARGHNYGYTF. The rearranged chain carries TRBV27 and TRBJ1-2, with 8 central nucleotides matching TRBD1. After removal of 0 bases from V and 1 base from J, the junction retains 10 bases not matched to a gene. Looking up the germline V gene (reference sequence) yields CDR1 MNHEY and CDR2 SMNVEV. Spanning cysteine to phenylalanine, the CDR3 consists of 18 amino acids. The CDR3 DNA has 54 bases and is translated from base 1.